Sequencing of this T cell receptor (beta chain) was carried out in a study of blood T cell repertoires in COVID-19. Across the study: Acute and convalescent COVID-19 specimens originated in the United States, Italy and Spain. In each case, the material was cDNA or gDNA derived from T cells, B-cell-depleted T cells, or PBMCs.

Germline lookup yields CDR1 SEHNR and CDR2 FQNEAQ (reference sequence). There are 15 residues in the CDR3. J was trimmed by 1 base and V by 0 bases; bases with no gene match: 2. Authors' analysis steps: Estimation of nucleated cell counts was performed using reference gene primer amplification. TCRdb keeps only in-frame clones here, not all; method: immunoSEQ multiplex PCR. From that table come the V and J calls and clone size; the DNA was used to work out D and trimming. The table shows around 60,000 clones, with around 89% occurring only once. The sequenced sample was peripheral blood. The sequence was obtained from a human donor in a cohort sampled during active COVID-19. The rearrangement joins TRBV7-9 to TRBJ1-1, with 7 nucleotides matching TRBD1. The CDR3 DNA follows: TGTGCCAGCAGCTTAGCTAGGGGGCAGAACACTGAAGCTTTCTTT. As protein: CASSLARGQNTEAFF.